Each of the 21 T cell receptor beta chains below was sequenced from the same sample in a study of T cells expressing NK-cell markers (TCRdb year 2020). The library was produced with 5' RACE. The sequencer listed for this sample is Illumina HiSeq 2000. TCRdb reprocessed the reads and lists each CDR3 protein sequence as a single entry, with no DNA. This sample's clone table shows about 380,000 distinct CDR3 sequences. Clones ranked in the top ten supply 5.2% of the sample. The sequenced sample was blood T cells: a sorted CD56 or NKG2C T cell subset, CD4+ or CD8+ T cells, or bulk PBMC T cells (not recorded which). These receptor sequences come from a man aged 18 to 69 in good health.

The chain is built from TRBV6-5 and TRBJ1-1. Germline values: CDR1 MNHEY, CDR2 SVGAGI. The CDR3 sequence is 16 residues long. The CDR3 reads CASSYSIATASTEAFF.

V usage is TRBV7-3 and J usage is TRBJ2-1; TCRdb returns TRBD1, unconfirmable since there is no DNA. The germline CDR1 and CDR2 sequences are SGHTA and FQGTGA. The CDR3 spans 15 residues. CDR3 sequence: CASSSITGVGNEQFF.

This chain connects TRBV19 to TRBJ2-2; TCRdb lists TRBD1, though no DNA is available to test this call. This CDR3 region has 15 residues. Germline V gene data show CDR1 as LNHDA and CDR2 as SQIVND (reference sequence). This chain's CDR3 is CASSIRGDVAGELFF.

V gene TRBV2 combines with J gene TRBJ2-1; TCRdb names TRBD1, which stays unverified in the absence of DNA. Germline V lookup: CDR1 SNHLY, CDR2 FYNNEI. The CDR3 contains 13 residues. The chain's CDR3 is CANGNVGGNEQFF.

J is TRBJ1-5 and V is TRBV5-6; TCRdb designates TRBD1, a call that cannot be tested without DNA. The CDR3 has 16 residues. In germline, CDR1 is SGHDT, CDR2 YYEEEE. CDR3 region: CASSLASGQSNQPQHF.

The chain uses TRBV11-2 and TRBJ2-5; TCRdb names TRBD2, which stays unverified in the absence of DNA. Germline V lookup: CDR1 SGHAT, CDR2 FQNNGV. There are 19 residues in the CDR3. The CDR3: CASSLGLLAGGLEQETQYF. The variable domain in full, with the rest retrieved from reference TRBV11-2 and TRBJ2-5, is EAGVAQSPRYKIIEKRQSVAFWCNPISGHATLYWYQQILGQGPKLLIQFQNNGVVDDSQLPKDRFSAERLKGVDSTLKIQPAKLEDSAVYLCASSLGLLAGGLEQETQYFGPGTRLLVL.

CDR3 protein: CASAFGGPEETQYF. The rearrangement links TRBV6-1 to TRBJ2-5; as DNA is missing, the TRBD1 call by TCRdb cannot be tested. CDR1 MNHNS and CDR2 SASEGT come from the germline V gene. This CDR3 region has 14 residues.

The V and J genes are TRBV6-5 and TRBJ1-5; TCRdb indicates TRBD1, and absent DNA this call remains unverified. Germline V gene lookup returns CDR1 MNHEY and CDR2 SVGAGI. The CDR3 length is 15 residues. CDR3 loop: CASSYYTSQGRPQHF.

The CDR3 sequence: CSARGWGVGETGELFF. The rearrangement links TRBV20-1 to TRBJ2-2; with no DNA, the TCRdb D assignment of TRBD1 cannot be verified. CDR3 length equals 16 residues. Germline CDR1 is DFQATT and CDR2 is SNEGSKA (reference sequence).

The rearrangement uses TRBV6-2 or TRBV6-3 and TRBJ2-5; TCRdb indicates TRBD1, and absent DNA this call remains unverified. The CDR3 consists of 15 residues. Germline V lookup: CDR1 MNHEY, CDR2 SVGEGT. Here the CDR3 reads CASSPPGPGKETQYF.

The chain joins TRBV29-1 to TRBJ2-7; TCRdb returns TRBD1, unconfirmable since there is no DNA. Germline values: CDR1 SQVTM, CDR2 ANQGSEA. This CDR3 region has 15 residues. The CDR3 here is CSVLIGAGSFYEQYF.

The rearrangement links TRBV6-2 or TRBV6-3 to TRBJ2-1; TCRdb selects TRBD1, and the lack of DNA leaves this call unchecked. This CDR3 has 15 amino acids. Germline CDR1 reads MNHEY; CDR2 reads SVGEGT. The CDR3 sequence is CASSHPGGHYNEQFF.

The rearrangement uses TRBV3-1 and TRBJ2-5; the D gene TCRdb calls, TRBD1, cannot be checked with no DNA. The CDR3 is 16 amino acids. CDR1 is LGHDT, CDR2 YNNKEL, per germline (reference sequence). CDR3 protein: CASSQGTARRRETQYF.

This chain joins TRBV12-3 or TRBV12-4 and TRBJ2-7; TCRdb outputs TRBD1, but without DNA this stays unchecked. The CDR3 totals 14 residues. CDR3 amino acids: CASRIAGGSALVYF.

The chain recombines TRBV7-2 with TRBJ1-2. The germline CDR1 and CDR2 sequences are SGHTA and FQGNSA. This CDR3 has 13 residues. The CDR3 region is CASSLTLRDGYTF.

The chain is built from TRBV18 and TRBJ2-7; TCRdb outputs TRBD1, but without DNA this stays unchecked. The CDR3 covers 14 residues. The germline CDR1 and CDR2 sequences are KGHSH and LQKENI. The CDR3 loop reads CASSPGTGGYEQYF.

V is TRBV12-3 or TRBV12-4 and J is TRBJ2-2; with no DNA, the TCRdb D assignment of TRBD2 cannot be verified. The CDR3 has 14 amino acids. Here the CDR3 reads CASRRVMDTGELFF.

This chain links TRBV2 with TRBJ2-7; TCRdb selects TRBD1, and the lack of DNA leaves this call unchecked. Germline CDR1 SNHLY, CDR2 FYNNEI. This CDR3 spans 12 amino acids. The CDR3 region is CASRTDSDEQYF.

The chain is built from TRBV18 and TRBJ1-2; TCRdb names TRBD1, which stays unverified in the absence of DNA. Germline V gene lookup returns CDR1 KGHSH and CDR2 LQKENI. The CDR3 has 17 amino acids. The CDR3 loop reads CASSPPGDRVISYGYTF. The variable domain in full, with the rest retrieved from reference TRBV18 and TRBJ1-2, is NAGVMQNPRHLVRRRGQEARLRCSPMKGHSHVYWYRQLPEEGLKFMVYLQKENIIDESGMPKERFSAEFPKEGPSILRIQQVVRGDSAAYFCASSPPGDRVISYGYTFGSGTRLTVV.

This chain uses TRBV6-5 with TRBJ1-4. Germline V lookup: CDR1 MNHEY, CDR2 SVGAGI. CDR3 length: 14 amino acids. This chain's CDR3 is CASSYGQTNEKLFF.

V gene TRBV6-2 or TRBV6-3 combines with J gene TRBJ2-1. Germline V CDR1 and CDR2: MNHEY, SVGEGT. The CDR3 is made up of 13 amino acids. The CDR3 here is CASARASYNEQFF.